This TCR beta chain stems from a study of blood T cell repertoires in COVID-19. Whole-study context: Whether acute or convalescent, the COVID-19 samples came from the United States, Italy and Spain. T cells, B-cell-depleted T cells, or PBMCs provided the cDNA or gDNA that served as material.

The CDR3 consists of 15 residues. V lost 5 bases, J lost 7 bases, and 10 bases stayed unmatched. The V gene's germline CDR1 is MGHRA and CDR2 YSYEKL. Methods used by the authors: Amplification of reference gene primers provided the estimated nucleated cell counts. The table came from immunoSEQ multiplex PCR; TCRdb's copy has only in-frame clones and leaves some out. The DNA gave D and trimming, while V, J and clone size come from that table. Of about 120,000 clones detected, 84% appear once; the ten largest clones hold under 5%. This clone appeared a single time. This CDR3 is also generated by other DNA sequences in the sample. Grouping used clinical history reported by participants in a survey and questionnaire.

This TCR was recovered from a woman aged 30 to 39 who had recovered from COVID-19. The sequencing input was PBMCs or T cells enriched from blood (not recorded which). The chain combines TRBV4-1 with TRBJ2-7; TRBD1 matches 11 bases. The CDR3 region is CASSIGQGALYEQYF. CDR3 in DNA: TGCGCCAGCAGCATCGGACAGGGGGCGCTCTATGAGCAGTACTTC.